The entry below gives a single T cell receptor beta chain sequence along with its context. No antigen is known for it. Patients aged 18 to 65 had newly diagnosed hyperthyroidism that had lasted under 2 months. The sample comes from a study of T cells in Graves' hyperthyroidism and ophthalmopathy. Study-level findings and limits: Among clonotypes expanded in thyroid above 0.001, most were also found in blood. Ophthalmopathy, as predicted by the model, came a median roughly 6.8 months after the prediction.

The V gene lost 0 bases and the J gene lost 1 base, with 10 bases spanning the gap. Germline V gene data show CDR1 as SGHRS and CDR2 as YFSETQ. The CDR3 runs 15 residues. Researchers amplified the TCR beta CDR3 regions from RNA transcripts. Researchers ran a first-round RT-PCR on the TCR CDR3 using the HTBI primer set. MiXCR, run by TCRdb on the multiplex PCR reads, gives a single entry per CDR3 protein. The data show a few hundred thousand distinct CDR3 sequences, with 46% seen just once and 6.5% to 9% held by the top ten. What was sequenced was peripheral blood or thyroid tissue (not recorded which). This sequence joins TRBV5-1 and TRBJ2-5; no firm D call. This receptor was obtained from a woman between 18 and 29 years old with Graves' hyperthyroidism. CDR3 coding DNA: TGCGCCAGCAGCTTGGCCGGCAGTGCCCAAGAGACCCAGTACTTC. Amino acids: CASSLAGSAQETQYF.